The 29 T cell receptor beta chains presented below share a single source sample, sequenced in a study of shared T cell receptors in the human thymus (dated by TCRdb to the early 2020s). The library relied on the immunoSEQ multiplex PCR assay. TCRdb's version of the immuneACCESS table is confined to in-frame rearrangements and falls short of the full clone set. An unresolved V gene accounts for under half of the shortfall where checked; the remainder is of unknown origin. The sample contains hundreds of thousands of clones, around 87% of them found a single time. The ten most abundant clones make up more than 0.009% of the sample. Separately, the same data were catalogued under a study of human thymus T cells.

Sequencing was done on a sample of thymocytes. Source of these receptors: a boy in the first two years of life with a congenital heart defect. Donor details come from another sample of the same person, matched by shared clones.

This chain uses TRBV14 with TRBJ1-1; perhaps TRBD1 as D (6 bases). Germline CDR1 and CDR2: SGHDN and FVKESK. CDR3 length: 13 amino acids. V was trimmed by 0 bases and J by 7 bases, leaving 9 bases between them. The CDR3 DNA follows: TGTGCCAGCAGCCAAGAATCCAGGGGTGAAGCTTTCTTT. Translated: CASSQESRGEAFF.

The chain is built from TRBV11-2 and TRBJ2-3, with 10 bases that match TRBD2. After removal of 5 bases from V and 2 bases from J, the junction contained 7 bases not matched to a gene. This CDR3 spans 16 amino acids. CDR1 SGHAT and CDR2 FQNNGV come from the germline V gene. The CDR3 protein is CASSTLAGVVTDTQYF. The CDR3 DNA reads TGTGCCAGCAGCACCCTAGCGGGAGTAGTCACAGATACGCAGTATTTT.

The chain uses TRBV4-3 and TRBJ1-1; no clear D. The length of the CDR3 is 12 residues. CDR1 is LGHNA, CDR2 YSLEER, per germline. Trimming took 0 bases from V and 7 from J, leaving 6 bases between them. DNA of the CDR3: TGCGCCAGCAGCCAAGAACTTGGTGAAGCTTTCTTT. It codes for CASSQELGEAFF.

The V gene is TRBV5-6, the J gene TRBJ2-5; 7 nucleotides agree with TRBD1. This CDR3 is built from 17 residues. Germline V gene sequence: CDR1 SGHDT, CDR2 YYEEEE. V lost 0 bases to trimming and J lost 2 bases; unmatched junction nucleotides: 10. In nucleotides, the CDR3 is TGTGCCAGCAGCTTGGCCGGGACAGTCGATATACAAGAGACCCAGTACTTC. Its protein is CASSLAGTVDIQETQYF.

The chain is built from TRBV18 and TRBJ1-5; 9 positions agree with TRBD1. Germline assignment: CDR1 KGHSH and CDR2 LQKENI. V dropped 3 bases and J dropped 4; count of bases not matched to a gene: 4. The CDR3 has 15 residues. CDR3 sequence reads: CASSPSGTGNQPQHF. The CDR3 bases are TGTGCCAGCTCACCCTCCGGGACAGGGAATCAGCCCCAGCATTTT.

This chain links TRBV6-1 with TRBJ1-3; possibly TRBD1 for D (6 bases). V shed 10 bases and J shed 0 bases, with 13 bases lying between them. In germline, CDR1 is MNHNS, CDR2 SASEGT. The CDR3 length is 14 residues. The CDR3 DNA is TGTGCCACCAGGGGAGGGTCCTCTGGAAACACCATATATTTT. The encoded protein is CATRGGSSGNTIYF.

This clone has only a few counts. CDR3 sequence (DNA): TGTGCCAGCAGTTACTGGACAGGCGAGAGTTACACCATATATTTT. It specifies CASSYWTGESYTIYF. This chain joins TRBV6-6 and TRBJ1-3; 7 bases are a match to TRBD1. From germline, CDR1 is MNHNY and CDR2 SVGAGI (reference sequence). The CDR3 covers 15 residues. V lost 1 base and J lost 8; bases outside the gene matches: 8.

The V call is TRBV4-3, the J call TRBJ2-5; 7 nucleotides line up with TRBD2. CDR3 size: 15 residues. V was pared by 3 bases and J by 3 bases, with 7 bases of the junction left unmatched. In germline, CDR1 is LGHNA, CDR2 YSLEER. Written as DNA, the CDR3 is TGCGCCAGCAGCCAGCACCCCCGGGGGGAAGAGACCCAGTACTTC. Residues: CASSQHPRGEETQYF.

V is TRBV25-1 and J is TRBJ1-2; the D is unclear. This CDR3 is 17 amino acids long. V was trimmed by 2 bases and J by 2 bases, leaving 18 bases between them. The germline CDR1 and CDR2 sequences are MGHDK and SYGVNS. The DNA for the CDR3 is TGTGCCAGCAGTGAAGGGTTTACGGGGTTAAGAAACTATGGCTACACCTTC. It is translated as CASSEGFTGLRNYGYTF.

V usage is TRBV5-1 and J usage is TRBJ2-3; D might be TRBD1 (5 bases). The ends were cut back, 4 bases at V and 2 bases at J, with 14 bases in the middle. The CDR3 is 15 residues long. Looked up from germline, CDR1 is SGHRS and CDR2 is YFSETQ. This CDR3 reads CASSIRTPSTDTQYF. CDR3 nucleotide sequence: TGCGCCAGCAGCATACGGACACCTTCCACAGATACGCAGTATTTT.

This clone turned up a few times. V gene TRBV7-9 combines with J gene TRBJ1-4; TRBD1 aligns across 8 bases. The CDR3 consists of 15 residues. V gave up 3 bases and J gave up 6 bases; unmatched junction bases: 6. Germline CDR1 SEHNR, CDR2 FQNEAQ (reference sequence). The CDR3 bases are TGTGCCAGCAGCTTTGATCAGGGGGCCGATGAAAAACTGTTTTTT. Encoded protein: CASSFDQGADEKLFF.

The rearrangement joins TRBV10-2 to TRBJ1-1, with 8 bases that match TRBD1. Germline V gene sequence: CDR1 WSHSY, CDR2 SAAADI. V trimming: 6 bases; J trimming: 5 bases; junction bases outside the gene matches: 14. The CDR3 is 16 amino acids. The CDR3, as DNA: TGCGCCAGCAGAGAAGGTGACAGGGGAGAAGGGACTGAAGCTTTCTTT. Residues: CASREGDRGEGTEAFF.

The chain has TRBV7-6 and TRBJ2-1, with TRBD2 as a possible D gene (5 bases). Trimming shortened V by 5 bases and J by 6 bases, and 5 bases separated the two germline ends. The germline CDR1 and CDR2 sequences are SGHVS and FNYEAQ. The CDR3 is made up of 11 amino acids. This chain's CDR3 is CASSGSNEQFF. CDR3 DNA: TGTGCCAGCAGCGGGAGCAATGAGCAGTTCTTC.

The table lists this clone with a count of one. DNA for the CDR3: TGTGCCAGCAGCGTGGGGTACCGGACAGCGAACACCGGGGAGCTGTTTTTT. Its protein product is CASSVGYRTANTGELFF. The rearrangement uses TRBV2 and TRBJ2-2; tentative D call: TRBD1 (6 bases). The CDR3 is 17 residues long. Germline V lookup: CDR1 SNHLY, CDR2 FYNNEI. Between the trimmed V and J ends, which lost 6 bases and 0 bases, there was a span of 17 bases.

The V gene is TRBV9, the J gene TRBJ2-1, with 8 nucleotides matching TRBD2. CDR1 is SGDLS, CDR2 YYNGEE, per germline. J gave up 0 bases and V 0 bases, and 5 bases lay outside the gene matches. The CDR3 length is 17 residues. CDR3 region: CASSVGRGGSSYNEQFF. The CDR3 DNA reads TGTGCCAGCAGCGTAGGCCGGGGGGGGAGCTCCTACAATGAGCAGTTCTTC.

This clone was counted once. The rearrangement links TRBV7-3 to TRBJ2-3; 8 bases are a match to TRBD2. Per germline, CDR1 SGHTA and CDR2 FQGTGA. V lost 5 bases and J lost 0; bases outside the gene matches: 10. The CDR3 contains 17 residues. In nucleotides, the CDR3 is TGTGCCAGCAGCCCCCAGAAAGCGGGGGACAGCACAGATACGCAGTATTTT. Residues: CASSPQKAGDSTDTQYF.

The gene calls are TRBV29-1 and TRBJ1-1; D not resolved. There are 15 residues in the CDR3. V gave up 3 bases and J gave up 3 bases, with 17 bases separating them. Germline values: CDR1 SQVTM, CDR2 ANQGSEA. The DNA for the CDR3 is TGCAGCGTTGACAGCTTCGCCGGGGTCGACACTGAAGCTTTCTTT. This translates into CSVDSFAGVDTEAFF.

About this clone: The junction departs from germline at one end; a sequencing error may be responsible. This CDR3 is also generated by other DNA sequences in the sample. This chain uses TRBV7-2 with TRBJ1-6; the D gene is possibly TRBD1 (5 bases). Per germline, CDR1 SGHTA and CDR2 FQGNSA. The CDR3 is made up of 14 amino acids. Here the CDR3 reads CASSSEGSNSPLHF. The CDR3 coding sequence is TGTGCCAGCAGCTCGGAGGGGTCTAATTCCCCCCTCCACTTT.

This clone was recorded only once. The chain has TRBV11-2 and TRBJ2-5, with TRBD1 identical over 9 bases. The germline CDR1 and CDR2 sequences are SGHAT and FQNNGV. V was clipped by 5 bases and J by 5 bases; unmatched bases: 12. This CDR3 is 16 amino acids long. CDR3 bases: TGTGCCAGCAGCGATCCTAAAAACAGGGGGCGGGAGACCCAGTACTTC. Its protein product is CASSDPKNRGRETQYF.

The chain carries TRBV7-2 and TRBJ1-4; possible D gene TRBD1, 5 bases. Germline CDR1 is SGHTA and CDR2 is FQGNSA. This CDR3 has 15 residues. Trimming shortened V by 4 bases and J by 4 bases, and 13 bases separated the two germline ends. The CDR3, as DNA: TGTGCCAGCAGCTCCGCGGGGGGTGTTAATGAAAAACTGTTTTTT. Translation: CASSSAGGVNEKLFF.

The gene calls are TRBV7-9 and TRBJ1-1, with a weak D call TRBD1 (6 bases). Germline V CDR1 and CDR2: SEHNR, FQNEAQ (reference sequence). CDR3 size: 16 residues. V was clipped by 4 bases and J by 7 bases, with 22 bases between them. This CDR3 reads CASSWTEIELTLEAFF. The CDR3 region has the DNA TGTGCCAGCAGCTGGACAGAAATTGAACTAACCCTTGAAGCTTTCTTT.

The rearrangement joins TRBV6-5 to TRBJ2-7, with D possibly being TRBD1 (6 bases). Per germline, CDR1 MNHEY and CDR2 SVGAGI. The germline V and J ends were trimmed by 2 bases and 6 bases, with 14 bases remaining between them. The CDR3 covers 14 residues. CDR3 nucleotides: TGTGCCAGCAGTTACCCGGGACATGGCGGCGAGCAGTACTTC. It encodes CASSYPGHGGEQYF.

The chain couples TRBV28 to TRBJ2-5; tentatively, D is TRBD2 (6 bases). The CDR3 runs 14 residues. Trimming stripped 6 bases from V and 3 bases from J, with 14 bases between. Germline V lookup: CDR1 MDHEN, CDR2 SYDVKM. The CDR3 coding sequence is TGTGCCAGCAGCGAGGAGGGAATCGAAGAGACCCAGTACTTC. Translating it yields CASSEEGIEETQYF.

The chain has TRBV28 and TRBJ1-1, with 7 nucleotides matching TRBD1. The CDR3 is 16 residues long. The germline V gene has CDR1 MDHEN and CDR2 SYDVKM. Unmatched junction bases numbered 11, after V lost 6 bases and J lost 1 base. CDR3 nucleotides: TGTGCCAGCAGCCAAACTACCGGGACAGCGAACACTGAAGCTTTCTTT. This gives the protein CASSQTTGTANTEAFF.

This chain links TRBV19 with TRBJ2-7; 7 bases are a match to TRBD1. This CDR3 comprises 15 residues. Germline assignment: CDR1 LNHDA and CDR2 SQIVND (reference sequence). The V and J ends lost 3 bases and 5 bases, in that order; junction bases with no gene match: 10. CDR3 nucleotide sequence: TGTGCCAGTAGTATTGGGACAGCCAGGCACCACGAGCAGTACTTC. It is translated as CASSIGTARHHEQYF. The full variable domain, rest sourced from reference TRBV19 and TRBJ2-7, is DGGITQSPKYLFRKEGQNVTLSCEQNLNHDAMYWYRQDPGQGLRLIYYSQIVNDFQKGDIAEGYSVSREKKESFPLTVTSAQKNPTAFYLCASSIGTARHHEQYFGPGTRLTVT.

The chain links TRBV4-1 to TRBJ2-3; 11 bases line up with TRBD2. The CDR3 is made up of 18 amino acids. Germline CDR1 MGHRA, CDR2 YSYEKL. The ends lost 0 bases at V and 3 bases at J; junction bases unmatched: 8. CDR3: CASSQDQDSGGVTDTQYF. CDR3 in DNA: TGCGCCAGCAGCCAAGATCAGGATAGCGGGGGGGTTACAGATACGCAGTATTTT.

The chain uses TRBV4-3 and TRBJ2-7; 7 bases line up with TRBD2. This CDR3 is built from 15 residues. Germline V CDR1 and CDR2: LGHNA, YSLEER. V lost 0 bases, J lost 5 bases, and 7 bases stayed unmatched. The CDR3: CASSQDSGGGNEQYF. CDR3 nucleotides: TGCGCCAGCAGCCAAGATTCAGGCGGGGGTAACGAGCAGTACTTC.

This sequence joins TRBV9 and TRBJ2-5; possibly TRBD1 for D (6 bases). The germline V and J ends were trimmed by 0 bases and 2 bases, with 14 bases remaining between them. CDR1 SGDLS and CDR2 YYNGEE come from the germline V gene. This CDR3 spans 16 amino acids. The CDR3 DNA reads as TGTGCCAGCAGCGTAGAGAGGGGACACAATCAAGAGACCCAGTACTTC. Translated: CASSVERGHNQETQYF.

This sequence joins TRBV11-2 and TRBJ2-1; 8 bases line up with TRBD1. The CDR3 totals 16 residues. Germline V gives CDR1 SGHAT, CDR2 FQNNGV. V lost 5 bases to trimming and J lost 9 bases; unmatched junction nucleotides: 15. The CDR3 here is CASSPKPRDRFGEQFF. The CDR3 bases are TGTGCCAGCAGCCCTAAGCCCCGGGACAGGTTCGGTGAGCAGTTCTTC.